A selection of T cell receptor beta chains follows, all from one sample in a study of human T cells and chemical hapten exposure. One entry per CDR3 protein, called by TCRdb with MiXCR from the reads. The table shows 95,000 to 150,000 distinct CDR3 sequences, with 8.5% to 9% occurring only once. The sample consisted of whole blood. The receptors were gathered from a human donor in good health. Some clones in this sample may be carry-over from other donors' samples. CDR3s include the opening cysteine and the closing phenylalanine or tryptophan. A D gene is named only where the DNA matches it firmly. Only some rows state a clone size, as once, few, many or a class for expanded clones.

d_call,j_call,v_call,clone_size,cdr3_aa,cdr3_nt
-,TRBJ2-7,TRBV7-9,few,CASSLALGSEQYF,TGTGCCAGCAGCTTAGCCCTGGGGAGCGAGCAGTACTTC
TRBD2,TRBJ2-3,TRBV6-1,few,CASSDGGAHTDTQYF,TGTGCCAGCAGTGACGGGGGGGCACACACAGATACGCAGTATTTT
-,TRBJ1-4,TRBV5-1,many,CASSFQEATNEKLFF,TGCGCCAGCAGCTTCCAGGAAGCAACTAATGAAAAACTGTTTTTT
TRBD2,TRBJ2-3,TRBV5-4,many,CATSTSGGTDTQYF,TGTGCCACCTCGACTAGCGGGGGAACAGATACGCAGTATTTT
TRBD1,TRBJ2-7,TRBV9,-,CASSARQGADEQYF,TGTGCCAGCAGCGCGCGACAGGGGGCAGACGAGCAGTACTTC
TRBD2,TRBJ2-2,TRBV3-1,few,CASSTGLAGAPYPTRELFF,TGTGCCAGCAGCACTGGACTAGCGGGGGCCCCTTATCCTACACGGGAGCTGTTTTTT
-,TRBJ1-5,TRBV29-1,few,CSVAVDSNQPQHF,TGCAGCGTTGCCGTGGATAGCAATCAGCCCCAGCATTTT
-,TRBJ2-7,TRBV15,few,CATSRDKYEQYF,TGTGCCACCAGCAGAGATAAGTACGAGCAGTACTTC
TRBD2,TRBJ2-7,TRBV3-1,few,CASSPGRAPYEQYF,TGTGCCAGCAGCCCAGGGAGGGCCCCCTACGAGCAGTACTTC
-,TRBJ1-2,TRBV20-1,-,CSARDPGPGKYGYTF,TGCAGTGCTAGAGATCCGGGCCCTGGGAAGTATGGCTACACCTTC
TRBD2,TRBJ2-1,TRBV6-5,-,CASRPGTSGVFYNEQFF,TGTGCCAGCAGACCAGGGACTAGCGGGGTTTTTTACAATGAGCAGTTCTTC
-,TRBJ1-5,TRBV7-9,-,CASSLGSGSKNQPQHF,TGTGCCAGCAGCTTAGGATCGGGCTCGAAAAATCAGCCCCAGCATTTT
TRBD1,TRBJ2-7,TRBV6-2/TRBV6-3,few,CASRKDGDRVYGAVQYF,TGTGCCAGCAGGAAAGATGGTGACAGGGTGTACGGCGCAGTGCAGTACTTC
TRBD1,TRBJ1-1,TRBV6-1,-,CASSVQGAGTEAFF,TGTGCCAGCAGTGTACAGGGGGCTGGCACTGAAGCTTTCTTT
-,TRBJ2-2,TRBV6-4,many,CASSDSDTGELFF,TGTGCCAGCAGTGACTCTGACACCGGGGAGCTGTTTTTT
-,TRBJ2-2,TRBV7-8,-,CASSYGPTGELFF,TGTGCCAGCAGCTACGGACCAACCGGGGAGCTGTTTTTT
-,TRBJ2-1,TRBV3-1,few,CASSQEGREQFF,TGTGCCAGCAGCCAAGAAGGGAGAGAGCAGTTCTTC
TRBD1,TRBJ1-1,TRBV11-2,-,CASSLQQGVIGEAFF,TGTGCCAGCAGCTTACAACAGGGGGTAATTGGGGAGGCTTTCTTT
TRBD1,TRBJ2-3,TRBV2,many,CASGTGGGTDTQYF,TGTGCCAGCGGGACAGGGGGAGGCACAGATACGCAGTATTTT
-,TRBJ2-1,TRBV25-1,few,CASTPLSSLSSYNEQFF,TGTGCCAGCACCCCCCTGTCTAGCCTGAGCTCCTACAATGAGCAGTTCTTC
-,TRBJ2-5,TRBV27,-,CASSPGVREETQYF,TGTGCCAGCAGTCCCGGAGTTCGGGAAGAGACCCAGTACTTC
-,TRBJ1-1,TRBV5-1,many,CASSLAQGRGNTEAFF,TGCGCCAGCAGCTTGGCCCAGGGGAGGGGGAACACTGAAGCTTTCTTT
-,TRBJ2-5,TRBV5-1,-,CASSLDGYQETQYF,TGCGCCAGCAGCTTGGACGGCTACCAAGAGACCCAGTACTTC
-,TRBJ2-4,TRBV20-1,many,CSARDKDKGGHIQYF,TGCAGTGCTAGAGATAAAGACAAAGGGGGGCACATTCAGTACTTC
TRBD1,TRBJ1-3,TRBV7-6,many,CASSLNPDRVSGNTIYF,TGTGCCAGCAGCCTAAACCCGGACAGGGTCTCAGGAAACACCATATATTTT
-,TRBJ2-5,TRBV12-3/TRBV12-4,few,CASSLRREKETQYF,TGTGCCAGCAGTTTACGCAGGGAGAAGGAGACCCAGTACTTC
TRBD2,TRBJ2-1,TRBV30,few,CAWRGTRLHNEQFF,TGTGCCTGGAGGGGGACTAGACTCCACAATGAGCAGTTCTTC
-,TRBJ1-1,TRBV27,few,CASGPGNHAEAFF,TGTGCCAGCGGTCCAGGGAACCACGCTGAAGCTTTCTTT
TRBD1,TRBJ2-5,TRBV29-1,many,CSVEGTGGGGQYF,TGCAGCGTTGAGGGAACAGGGGGCGGAGGCCAGTACTTC
-,TRBJ2-4,TRBV6-2/TRBV6-3,-,CATRRLAKNIQYF,TGTGCCACGCGGAGGCTAGCCAAAAACATTCAGTACTTC
-,TRBJ1-5,TRBV6-1,few,CASSEALGGWEPQHF,TGTGCCAGCAGTGAAGCGCTCGGGGGTTGGGAGCCCCAGCATTTT
-,TRBJ2-7,TRBV2,-,CASSEAGSGFYEQYF,TGTGCCAGCAGTGAAGCAGGGTCCGGATTCTACGAGCAGTACTTC
-,TRBJ1-6,TRBV12-5,many,CASGLVREDRTNSPLHF,TGTGCTAGTGGTTTGGTAAGGGAAGACAGGACAAATTCACCCCTCCACTTT
-,TRBJ1-2,TRBV15,few,CATSRDRTTSNYGYTF,TGTGCCACCAGCAGAGACCGGACGACTTCTAACTATGGCTACACCTTC
-,TRBJ2-2,TRBV6-5,-,CASRDSPTGELFF,TGTGCCAGCCGGGACTCTCCCACCGGGGAGCTGTTTTTT
-,TRBJ1-1,TRBV19,many,CASSDPLGNTEAFF,TGTGCCAGTAGTGACCCTTTGGGGAACACTGAAGCTTTCTTT
-,TRBJ2-1,TRBV27,many,CASSLSIGGINEQFF,TGTGCCAGCAGTTTATCGATTGGGGGGATTAATGAGCAGTTCTTC
-,TRBJ2-7,TRBV7-9,-,CASSLPRDSEQYF,TGTGCCAGCAGCTTGCCCCGTGACAGCGAGCAGTACTTC
-,TRBJ1-4,TRBV4-1,many,CASSQIGQANNEKLFF,TGCGCCAGCAGCCAAATAGGGCAGGCGAACAATGAAAAACTGTTTTTT
TRBD1,TRBJ2-7,TRBV13,few,CASSQGGRGLSYEQYF,TGTGCCAGCAGCCAAGGGGGCAGGGGGCTTTCCTACGAGCAGTACTTC
TRBD2,TRBJ2-3,TRBV20-1,many,CSANQRETFTDTQYF,TGCAGTGCTAATCAGCGGGAGACGTTTACAGATACGCAGTATTTT
-,TRBJ1-1,TRBV3-1,few,CASSQARRTTEAFF,TGTGCCAGCAGCCAAGCTAGACGGACTACTGAAGCTTTCTTT
-,TRBJ2-1,TRBV5-4,few,CASSFETGSYNEQFF,TGTGCCAGCAGCTTCGAGACAGGCTCCTACAATGAGCAGTTCTTC
-,TRBJ2-2,TRBV4-2,many,CASSQDFRNTGELFF,TGTGCCAGCAGCCAAGATTTCCGAAACACCGGGGAGCTGTTTTTT
-,TRBJ2-7,TRBV20-1,few,CSATASWGVYEQYF,TGCAGTGCTACCGCCAGCTGGGGAGTCTACGAGCAGTACTTC
-,TRBJ1-6,TRBV20-1,many,CSALPGDNYNSPLHF,TGCAGTGCTTTACCGGGGGACAACTATAATTCACCCCTCCACTTT
-,TRBJ1-2,TRBV12-3/TRBV12-4,-,CVSSLALRGANYGYTF,TGTGTCAGCAGTTTAGCGCTAAGGGGTGCTAACTATGGCTACACCTTC
-,TRBJ1-6,TRBV4-1,few,CASSQMLGANSPLHF,TGCGCCAGCAGCCAAATGTTGGGGGCGAATTCACCCCTCCACTTT
-,TRBJ1-6,TRBV2,many,CASMLNNSPLHF,TGTGCCAGCATGCTCAATAATTCACCCCTCCACTTT
TRBD1,TRBJ1-2,TRBV12-3/TRBV12-4,-,CASRAGTGGGYTF,TGTGCCAGCAGAGCCGGGACAGGAGGGGGCTACACCTTC
-,TRBJ2-7,TRBV5-6,few,CASSSVAEGADEQYF,TGTGCCAGCAGTTCCGTTGCGGAGGGGGCGGACGAGCAGTACTTC
TRBD1,TRBJ1-2,TRBV7-2,many,CASGRDRGTIGYTF,TGTGCCAGCGGGAGGGACAGGGGGACTATAGGCTACACCTTC
-,TRBJ2-3,TRBV7-7,many,CASSPGSTDTQYF,TGTGCCAGCAGCCCGGGGAGCACAGATACGCAGTATTTT
-,TRBJ2-3,TRBV19,-,CASSNSARDTQYF,TGTGCCAGTAGTAACAGTGCCCGAGATACGCAGTATTTT
TRBD2,TRBJ2-1,TRBV9,few,CASSVEAGGSSYNEQFF,TGTGCCAGCAGCGTAGAAGCGGGGGGAAGCTCCTACAATGAGCAGTTCTTC
-,TRBJ2-3,TRBV6-6,-,CASSYSAYTDTQYF,TGTGCCAGCAGTTACTCTGCTTACACAGATACGCAGTATTTT
TRBD2,TRBJ2-1,TRBV20-1,few,CSARVAGYNEQFF,TGCAGTGCTAGAGTAGCGGGGTACAATGAGCAGTTCTTC
-,TRBJ1-1,TRBV29-1,many,CSAPGQGGAFF,TGCAGCGCCCCAGGGCAGGGAGGAGCTTTCTTT
TRBD1,TRBJ1-1,TRBV11-2,-,CASSLNPTQRQGESFSNTEAFF,TGTGCCAGCAGCTTAAATCCCACCCAAAGACAGGGGGAGAGCTTTTCGAACACTGAAGCTTTCTTT